Following are 30 T cell receptor beta chains from one sample sequenced in a study of beta chain features in type 1 diabetes. Study-level results: Within each of all four CD4+ subsets, Type 1 diabetes patients had TCRB CDR3s that were moderately but significantly shorter.

Expressed TCRB transcripts were sequenced, since all the RNA that had been isolated was reverse transcribed. The method was immunoSEQ multiplex PCR; TCRdb's version includes in-frame clones alone and lacks a portion of them. The sample consists of hundreds of thousands of clones, approximately 9.7% of them appearing once. For these receptors, no antigen is known. The sample consisted of central memory CD4+ T cells from blood. The receptors were gathered from a man aged 25-40 years with type 1 diabetes.

This chain joins TRBV7-9 and TRBJ2-1, with 7 bases aligning to TRBD2. The CDR3 extends over 14 amino acids. The V and J ends lost 2 bases and 7 bases, in that order; junction bases with no gene match: 5. Per germline, CDR1 SEHNR and CDR2 FQNEAQ (reference sequence). DNA for the CDR3: TGTGCCAGCAGCTTAACGAGGGGAGGGAATGAGCAGTTCTTC. Protein sequence: CASSLTRGGNEQFF.

This sequence joins TRBV2 and TRBJ1-4; D is perhaps TRBD1 (6 bases). Trimming took 7 bases from V and 0 from J, leaving 15 bases between them. The germline V gene has CDR1 SNHLY and CDR2 FYNNEI. The CDR3 loop spans 16 amino acids. The CDR3 reads CASIFGRGATNEKLFF. The CDR3 DNA reads TGTGCCAGCATTTTTGGCAGGGGAGCAACTAATGAAAAACTGTTTTTT.

This clone occurred a few times. This chain links TRBV6-5 with TRBJ2-3, with TRBD1 matching over 8 bases. Germline V gene lookup returns CDR1 MNHEY and CDR2 SVGAGI. CDR3 length: 14 residues. V lost 5 bases to trimming and J lost 1 base; unmatched junction nucleotides: 2. In DNA, the CDR3 is TGTGCCAGCAGTCAGGGGGCCGGCACAGATACGCAGTATTTT. It specifies CASSQGAGTDTQYF.

This clone was detected a few times. The chain employs TRBV7-2 and TRBJ2-3; D not certain. Trimming left V 5 bases short and J 0 bases short, with 3 bases between. Germline V gene data show CDR1 as SGHTA and CDR2 as FQGNSA. The CDR3 runs to 12 residues. CDR3 residues: CASSPSTDTQYF. The CDR3 nucleotides read TGTGCCAGCAGCCCTAGCACAGATACGCAGTATTTT.

The genes are TRBV6-5 and TRBJ1-1; D is undetermined. V was clipped by 6 bases and J by 6 bases, with 14 bases between them. The V gene's germline CDR1 is MNHEY and CDR2 SVGAGI. The CDR3 extends over 13 amino acids. CDR3 amino acids: CASRPERSAEAFF. CDR3 bases: TGTGCCAGCAGACCCGAACGGAGCGCTGAAGCTTTCTTT.

This sequence joins TRBV5-1 and TRBJ2-3; D may be TRBD2 (5 bases). The CDR3 length is 13 residues. Germline V lookup: CDR1 SGHRS, CDR2 YFSETQ. Trimming removed 1 base from V and 6 bases from J, with 9 bases in between. The CDR3 is CASSLSGSDTQYF. In nucleotides, the CDR3 is TGCGCCAGCAGCTTGTCGGGATCCGATACGCAGTATTTT. Full variable domain (rest looked up from reference TRBV5-1 and TRBJ2-3): KAGVTQTPRYLIKTRGQQVTLSCSPISGHRSVSWYQQTPGQGLQFLFEYFSETQRNKGNFPGRFSGRQFSNSRSEMNVSTLELGDSALYLCASSLSGSDTQYFGPGTRLTVL.

The V call is TRBV7-6, the J call TRBJ1-5; a weak D match, TRBD1 (5 bases). This CDR3 is built from 13 residues. From germline, CDR1 is SGHVS and CDR2 FNYEAQ. V was shortened by 4 bases and J by 8 bases, with 12 bases between the two germline ends. The CDR3 region is CASSSMRGEPQHF. CDR3 nucleotides: TGTGCCAGCAGCTCAATGAGGGGCGAGCCCCAGCATTTT.

This clone showed up just a few times. This chain joins TRBV6-5 and TRBJ1-1; no reliable D call. The CDR3 sequence is 12 residues long. Trimming left V 7 bases short and J 4 bases short, with 10 bases between. Germline lookup yields CDR1 MNHEY and CDR2 SVGAGI. Here the CDR3 reads CASTSYSTEAFF. As DNA, the CDR3 is TGTGCCAGCACCTCTTACAGCACTGAAGCTTTCTTT.

The V call is TRBV30, the J call TRBJ1-1; perhaps TRBD1 as D (6 bases). Trimming removed 5 bases at V and 2 bases at J, with 12 bases between. Germline lookup yields CDR1 GTSNPN and CDR2 SVGIG (reference sequence). The CDR3 runs to 13 residues. Here the CDR3 DNA reads TGTGCCTGGGATCCGACAGGTAACACTGAAGCTTTCTTT. Translated, it gives CAWDPTGNTEAFF.

CDR3 sequence: CSAQWNEQFF. Here the CDR3 DNA reads TGCAGTGCCCAATGGAATGAGCAGTTCTTC. This chain uses TRBV20-1 with TRBJ2-1, with D hard to call. Germline CDR1 is DFQATT and CDR2 is SNEGSKA (reference sequence). This CDR3 has 10 amino acids. V was clipped by 6 bases and J by 7 bases, with 7 bases between them.

This clone turned up a few times. The chain couples TRBV2 to TRBJ2-7; 9 bases line up with TRBD1. CDR3 size: 15 residues. The junction had 7 bases not matched to a gene; V was cut back by 6 bases and J by 1 base. From germline, CDR1 is SNHLY and CDR2 FYNNEI. The CDR3 loop reads CASRAGTGFSYEQYF. The CDR3 coding sequence is TGTGCCAGCAGGGCCGGGACAGGGTTTTCCTACGAGCAGTACTTC.

This clone showed up just a few times. The gene calls are TRBV7-9 and TRBJ2-3; 10 bases agree with TRBD1. V dropped 5 bases and J dropped 0; count of bases not matched to a gene: 8. CDR3 size: 17 residues. Germline V gene lookup returns CDR1 SEHNR and CDR2 FQNEAQ (reference sequence). In DNA form, the CDR3 reads TGTGCCAGCAGCCCTGGGACAGGGGCCCTTAGCACAGATACGCAGTATTTT. Translated: CASSPGTGALSTDTQYF. Variable domain in full (rest from reference TRBV7-9 and TRBJ2-3): DTGVSQNPRHKITKRGQNVTFRCDPISEHNRLYWYRQTLGQGPEFLTYFQNEAQLEKSRLLSDRFSAERPKGSFSTLEIQRTEQGDSAMYLCASSPGTGALSTDTQYFGPGTRLTVL.

This clone was seen repeatedly, ten times or more. The rearrangement joins TRBV7-8 to TRBJ1-6; TRBD1 matches at 9 bases. Losses at the gene ends were 4 bases for V and 10 bases for J; bases not matched to a gene: 11. This CDR3 region has 16 residues. Germline lookup yields CDR1 SGHVS and CDR2 FQNEAQ. The CDR3 is CASSSRTGTGKSPLHF. The CDR3 DNA reads as TGTGCCAGCAGCTCCCGGACCGGGACAGGGAAATCACCCCTCCACTTT.

The chain uses TRBV27 and TRBJ2-2, with D perhaps matching TRBD2 (5 bases). Deletions cut 3 bases from V and 4 bases from J, with 15 bases between. This CDR3 comprises 16 residues. CDR1 is MNHEY and CDR2 is SMNVEV in the germline V gene (reference sequence). CDR3 coding DNA: TGTGCCAGCAGTTTCAAACTCGGACTCGGCACCGGGGAGCTGTTTTTT. Translated, it gives CASSFKLGLGTGELFF.

This clone was seen a handful of times. The chain uses TRBV19 and TRBJ2-7; TRBD2 might be the D (5 bases). The CDR3 has 15 amino acids. Trimming pared 4 bases from V and 0 bases from J, leaving 13 bases between. Germline V gives CDR1 LNHDA, CDR2 SQIVND (reference sequence). CDR3 sequence reads: CASSTWTGSSYEQYF. The DNA of the CDR3 is TGTGCCAGTAGTACCTGGACGGGAAGCTCCTACGAGCAGTACTTC.

This clone showed up just a few times. The chain recombines TRBV7-2 with TRBJ2-7, with D perhaps matching TRBD1 (7 bases). The CDR3 totals 15 residues. The ends were cut back, 5 bases at V and 1 base at J, with 15 bases in the middle. Germline-derived CDR1 and CDR2 are SGHTA and FQGNSA. The CDR3 reads CASSPQGGGSYEQYF. CDR3 in DNA: TGTGCCAGCAGCCCCCAGGGGGGTGGTTCCTACGAGCAGTACTTC.

This clone was seen a handful of times. The rearrangement links TRBV5-4 to TRBJ1-6; 8 bases are a match to TRBD1. The CDR3 has 16 residues. Germline trimming cut 4 bases from V and 7 bases from J; bases unmatched to any gene: 10. Germline V CDR1 and CDR2: SGHNT, YYREEE (reference sequence). Written as DNA, the CDR3 is TGTGCCAGCAGCCTGGGAGAGGCAGGGGGCAATTCACCCCTCCACTTT. This sequence encodes CASSLGEAGGNSPLHF.

V and J are TRBV11-2 and TRBJ2-1; D remains unclear. The V end lost 5 bases, the J end lost 1 base, and 12 bases lay between the germline ends. The CDR3 is made up of 15 amino acids. Germline V CDR1 and CDR2: SGHAT, FQNNGV. CDR3 in DNA: TGTGCCAGCAGCGCAGACTTGAAGTCCTACAATGAGCAGTTCTTC. Its protein is CASSADLKSYNEQFF. Combining the CDR3 with reference TRBV11-2 and TRBJ2-1 gives the whole variable domain EAGVAQSPRYKIIEKRQSVAFWCNPISGHATLYWYQQILGQGPKLLIQFQNNGVVDDSQLPKDRFSAERLKGVDSTLKIQPAKLEDSAVYLCASSADLKSYNEQFFGPGTRLTVL.

Regarding this clone: Other DNA sequences in this specimen translate into the identical CDR3. The V and J genes are TRBV5-1 and TRBJ1-5, with 7 bases that match TRBD1. Germline V gene lookup returns CDR1 SGHRS and CDR2 YFSETQ. This CDR3 contains 14 residues. Trimming at V came to 0 bases and at J to 6 bases, leaving 3 bases not matched to a gene. The CDR3 bases are TGCGCCAGCAGCTTGGAGGGGGCGGGTCAGCCCCAGCATTTT. This sequence encodes CASSLEGAGQPQHF.

This clone was found a few times. The chain carries TRBV28 and TRBJ1-3; D is perhaps TRBD1 (6 bases). V lost 6 bases and J lost 8, with 14 bases in between. The CDR3 totals 13 residues. Germline CDR1 is MDHEN and CDR2 is SYDVKM. DNA of the CDR3: TGTGCCAGCAGGGACAGATCCGGCGACACCATATATTTT. Its protein product is CASRDRSGDTIYF.

This clone showed up just a few times. The junction and the germline gene differ at one end; a read error may be behind it. The rearrangement uses TRBV7-7 and TRBJ1-1, with no clear D. The length of the CDR3 is 13 residues. Per the germline V gene, CDR1 is SSHAT and CDR2 is FNYEAQ (reference sequence). The CDR3 reads CASSLRQNTEAFF. CDR3 nucleotides: TGTGCTAGCAGCTTAAGGCAGAACACTGAAGCTTTCTTT.

The V gene is TRBV6-5, the J gene TRBJ2-5, with 11 bases lining up with TRBD2. Germline V lookup: CDR1 MNHEY, CDR2 SVGAGI. The CDR3 contains 15 residues. Trimming removed 6 bases from V and 5 bases from J; junction bases left unmatched: 8. DNA of the CDR3: TGTGCCAGCAGCCTCGGAATAGCGGGAGGGGAGACCCAGTACTTC. It is translated as CASSLGIAGGETQYF.

The chain couples TRBV30 to TRBJ2-3, with a possible D match to TRBD1 (6 bases). This CDR3 comprises 16 residues. V lost 0 bases to trimming and J lost 2 bases, with 15 bases between them. Germline V lookup: CDR1 GTSNPN, CDR2 SVGIG (reference sequence). CDR3: CAWSVGTQQSTDTQYF. For the CDR3, the DNA is TGTGCCTGGAGTGTTGGGACACAGCAGTCCACAGATACGCAGTATTTT.

This chain links TRBV5-4 with TRBJ2-1, with 9 bases aligning to TRBD2. Trimming took 3 bases from V and 8 from J; bases not matched to a gene: 9. The CDR3 is made up of 15 amino acids. Germline V lookup: CDR1 SGHNT, CDR2 YYREEE (reference sequence). The CDR3 is CASSSLAGGSDEQFF. Written as DNA, the CDR3 is TGTGCCAGCAGCTCTCTCGCGGGGGGGAGCGATGAGCAGTTCTTC.

This clone was detected only a few times. J is TRBJ2-4 and V is TRBV7-9, with a tentative D call TRBD1 (5 bases). The CDR3 has 15 residues. Germline CDR1 is SEHNR and CDR2 is FQNEAQ (reference sequence). V lost 8 bases and J 6 bases, leaving 20 bases between the germline ends. CDR3 region: CASGTDRSASNIQYF. For the CDR3, the DNA is TGTGCCAGCGGTACAGACAGAAGTGCCTCAAACATTCAGTACTTC.

The table lists this clone with many counts. J is TRBJ1-4 and V is TRBV4-3; D gene ambiguous. The germline V gene encodes CDR1 LGHNA and CDR2 YSLEER. Trimming removed 1 base at V and 4 bases at J, with 10 bases between. This CDR3 is 15 amino acids long. CDR3 in amino acids: CASSQGLQFNEKLFF. CDR3 coding DNA: TGCGCCAGCAGCCAAGGTCTTCAGTTTAATGAAAAACTGTTTTTT.

The chain couples TRBV6-6 to TRBJ2-7; the match to TRBD1 covers 8 bases. Germline CDR1 reads MNHNY; CDR2 reads SVGAGI (reference sequence). Unmatched junction bases numbered 11, after V lost 8 bases and J lost 5 bases. The CDR3 has 14 residues. The CDR3 here is CASSGQGGRDEQYF. CDR3 bases: TGTGCCAGCTCCGGACAGGGAGGAAGGGACGAGCAGTACTTC.

Only a few counts were recorded for this clone. V and J are TRBV28 and TRBJ2-7; perhaps D is TRBD1 or TRBD2 (5 bases each). The CDR3 consists of 16 residues. Trimming stripped 4 bases from V and 5 bases from J, with 21 bases between. Germline V gene data show CDR1 as MDHEN and CDR2 as SYDVKM. CDR3 bases: TGTGCCAGCAGTTGGACCGGGACGGGGAAGGTGCACGAGCAGTACTTC. It translates to CASSWTGTGKVHEQYF.

The chain uses TRBV5-1 and TRBJ1-4; TRBD1 might be the D (5 bases). The ends were cut back, 4 bases at V and 2 bases at J, with 12 bases in the middle. Germline V gene data show CDR1 as SGHRS and CDR2 as YFSETQ. The CDR3 has 15 amino acids. The CDR3, as DNA: TGCGCCAGCAGCGCTGGGGGAGCCACTAATGAAAAACTGTTTTTT. This encodes CASSAGGATNEKLFF. Using reference TRBV5-1 and TRBJ1-4 for the parts outside the CDR3, the full variable domain is KAGVTQTPRYLIKTRGQQVTLSCSPISGHRSVSWYQQTPGQGLQFLFEYFSETQRNKGNFPGRFSGRQFSNSRSEMNVSTLELGDSALYLCASSAGGATNEKLFFGSGTQLSVL.

Points on this clone: The germline gene is not matched at one end of the junction; a read error may be the cause. CDR3 coding DNA: TGTGCCAGCAGCGTAGAACCGCGCTATGACAATGAGCAGTTCTTC. It codes for CASSVEPRYDNEQFF. V usage is TRBV11-2 and J usage is TRBJ2-1; D remains unclear. Germline V lookup: CDR1 SGHAT, CDR2 FQNNGV. This CDR3 spans 15 amino acids.